The 25 T cell receptor beta chains listed next were all sequenced from one sample in a study of blood T cell repertoires in COVID-19. The method was immunoSEQ multiplex PCR; TCRdb's version includes in-frame clones alone and lacks a portion of them. The sample includes roughly 240,000 clones, roughly 86% of them seen just once. Material: peripheral blood. The receptor source for this set is a woman aged 55-70 years who had recovered from COVID-19.

The chain is built from TRBV10-3 and TRBJ2-5, with 16 bases fitting TRBD2. The CDR3 extends over 14 amino acids. Germline values: CDR1 ENHRY, CDR2 SYGVKD. V dropped 11 bases and J dropped 3; count of bases not matched to a gene: 3. The CDR3 region is CASGTSGGEETQYF. The CDR3, as DNA: TGTGCCTCCGGGACTAGCGGGGGGGAAGAGACCCAGTACTTC.

The chain carries TRBV28 and TRBJ1-4, with 8 bases matching TRBD1. CDR1 is MDHEN and CDR2 is SYDVKM in the germline V gene. Losses at the gene ends were 8 bases for V and 4 bases for J; bases not matched to a gene: 3. The CDR3 length is 13 residues. This CDR3 reads CASLDRGNEKLFF. CDR3 sequence (DNA): TGTGCCAGCCTAGACAGGGGTAATGAAAAACTGTTTTTT.

The V gene is TRBV4-3, the J gene TRBJ2-7, with 8 nucleotides matching TRBD1. V lost 4 bases to trimming and J lost 6 bases; unmatched junction nucleotides: 11. This CDR3 comprises 15 residues. From germline, CDR1 is LGHNA and CDR2 YSLEER. The CDR3 is CASSLGQGVSSEQYF. CDR3 coding DNA: TGCGCCAGCAGCCTCGGACAGGGAGTTTCGTCCGAGCAGTACTTC.

This clone was counted between two and nine times. The rearrangement joins TRBV28 to TRBJ1-5; tentative D call: TRBD1 (6 bases). The CDR3 spans 17 residues. Per germline, CDR1 MDHEN and CDR2 SYDVKM. The germline V and J ends were trimmed by 0 bases and 3 bases, with 15 bases remaining between them. CDR3 residues: CASSLWGTGSSNQPQHF. In nucleotides, the CDR3 is TGTGCCAGCAGTTTATGGGGCACAGGGAGCTCCAATCAGCCCCAGCATTTT.

This clone appeared once. Here the CDR3 DNA reads TGTGCCAGCAGCTTGGGTCTAGAACGATCCCAGTACTTC. Amino acids: CASSLGLERSQYF. The chain carries TRBV5-8 and TRBJ2-5; unclear D gene. CDR3 length: 13 amino acids. The germline CDR1 and CDR2 sequences are SGHTS and YDEGEE. The ends were cut back, 0 bases at V and 9 bases at J, with 12 bases in the middle.

The chain joins TRBV28 to TRBJ2-3; the match to TRBD2 covers 10 bases. Germline V gives CDR1 MDHEN, CDR2 SYDVKM. J was trimmed by 2 bases and V by 0 bases; bases with no gene match: 5. The CDR3 totals 17 residues. DNA of the CDR3: TGTGCCAGCAGTTTATGGGGTAGCGGGGGGAACACAGATACGCAGTATTTT. Protein sequence: CASSLWGSGGNTDTQYF.

The chain uses TRBV6-4 and TRBJ2-1; 9 nucleotides line up with TRBD2. Germline CDR1 and CDR2: MRHNA and SNTAGT. Trimming removed 2 bases from V and 8 bases from J; junction bases left unmatched: 7. This CDR3 comprises 15 residues. The CDR3 DNA reads as TGTGCCAGCAGTGACAAGAGCGGGGGGACTGATGAGCAGTTCTTC. Residues: CASSDKSGGTDEQFF.

V and J are TRBV29-1 and TRBJ2-2; perhaps TRBD1 as D (6 bases). There are 13 residues in the CDR3. CDR1 is SQVTM and CDR2 is ANQGSEA in the germline V gene. The V gene lost 7 bases and the J gene lost 4 bases, with 13 bases spanning the gap. DNA of the CDR3: TGCAGCGGTTCAGGGGCTATCACCGGGGAGCTGTTTTTT. It codes for CSGSGAITGELFF.

Only one count was recorded for this clone. The chain couples TRBV10-3 to TRBJ2-7; 11 nucleotides agree with TRBD1. Germline-derived CDR1 and CDR2 are ENHRY and SYGVKD. V lost 0 bases and J lost 7; bases outside the gene matches: 5. The CDR3 extends over 15 amino acids. The CDR3 DNA reads as TGTGCCATCAGTGAGTCAGGACAGGGGGCTCGGGAGCAGTACTTC. Amino acid sequence: CAISESGQGAREQYF.

The chain carries TRBV9 and TRBJ2-2, with 8 nucleotides matching TRBD1. Trimming cost V 3 bases and J 0 bases; bases outside gene matches: 4. Per germline, CDR1 SGDLS and CDR2 YYNGEE. CDR3 length equals 16 residues. The CDR3 nucleotides are TGTGCCAGCAGCGCATTGACAGGGGCGAACACCGGGGAGCTGTTTTTT. This translates into CASSALTGANTGELFF. Full variable domain (outside the CDR3, taken from reference TRBV9 and TRBJ2-2): DSGVTQTPKHLITATGQRVTLRCSPRSGDLSVYWYQQSLDQGLQFLIQYYNGEERAKGNILERFSAQQFPDLHSELNLSSLELGDSALYFCASSALTGANTGELFFGEGSRLTVL.

This chain connects TRBV25-1 to TRBJ1-5; 7 nucleotides align to TRBD1. There are 14 residues in the CDR3. V lost 3 bases and J lost 7; bases outside the gene matches: 6. Germline V gene sequence: CDR1 MGHDK, CDR2 SYGVNS. The CDR3 sequence: CASSDNRGSQPQHF. The CDR3 DNA follows: TGTGCCAGCAGTGACAACAGGGGAAGCCAGCCCCAGCATTTT.

This clone has just one count. CDR3: CASSVAAGVDYNEQFF. The CDR3 DNA is TGTGCCAGCAGCGTAGCAGCGGGGGTTGACTACAATGAGCAGTTCTTC. This chain uses TRBV9 with TRBJ2-1; 8 nucleotides align to TRBD2. Germline V gene lookup returns CDR1 SGDLS and CDR2 YYNGEE. The CDR3 length is 16 residues. V dropped 0 bases and J dropped 3; count of bases not matched to a gene: 5.

The chain carries TRBV10-3 and TRBJ1-2; maybe TRBD1 (5 bases). Looked up from germline, CDR1 is ENHRY and CDR2 is SYGVKD. The CDR3 has 16 residues. Trimming took 0 bases from V and 8 from J, leaving 19 bases between them. The chain's CDR3 is CAISESFLEGLRGYTF. CDR3 nucleotides: TGTGCCATCAGTGAGTCTTTCTTGGAGGGGTTGCGAGGCTACACCTTC.

The genes are TRBV19 and TRBJ2-2; possible D gene TRBD1, 5 bases. The germline CDR1 and CDR2 sequences are LNHDA and SQIVND (reference sequence). The V end lost 1 base, the J end lost 7 bases, and 19 bases lay between the germline ends. The CDR3 is made up of 17 amino acids. The CDR3 spells CASSIGSPQGTGGELFF. CDR3 nucleotide sequence: TGTGCCAGTAGTATAGGTTCCCCGCAGGGAACGGGCGGGGAGCTGTTTTTT.

The chain links TRBV29-1 to TRBJ1-5; D is unresolved. V shed 4 bases and J shed 2 bases, with 12 bases lying between them. Germline CDR1 is SQVTM and CDR2 is ANQGSEA. This CDR3 comprises 14 residues. CDR3 coding DNA: TGCAGCGTTGCGTCGGGAAACGGCAATCAGCCCCAGCATTTT. The encoded protein is CSVASGNGNQPQHF. Combining the CDR3 with reference TRBV29-1 and TRBJ1-5 gives the whole variable domain SAVISQKPSRDICQRGTSLTIQCQVDSQVTMMFWYRQQPGQSLTLIATANQGSEATYESGFVIDKFPISRPNLTFSTLTVSNMSPEDSSIYLCSVASGNGNQPQHFGDGTRLSIL.

The J gene is TRBJ1-6, the V gene TRBV6-4; a weak D match, TRBD1 (5 bases). The length of the CDR3 is 13 residues. Trimming shortened V by 0 bases and J by 9 bases, and 6 bases separated the two germline ends. From germline, CDR1 is MRHNA and CDR2 SNTAGT. CDR3 DNA: TGTGCCAGCAGTGACTCTAGGGGTTCACCCCTCCACTTT. It encodes CASSDSRGSPLHF.

The chain combines TRBV19 with TRBJ2-7; D might be TRBD2 (6 bases). This CDR3 comprises 15 residues. Trimming stripped 3 bases from V and 2 bases from J, with 14 bases between. Germline V CDR1 and CDR2: LNHDA, SQIVND (reference sequence). CDR3 bases: TGTGCCAGTAGTATCGGAGGGGCTGTCCCCTACGAGCAGTACTTC. As protein: CASSIGGAVPYEQYF.

The chain carries TRBV11-1 and TRBJ2-6, with D perhaps matching TRBD1 (5 bases). This CDR3 comprises 16 residues. Germline V lookup: CDR1 SGHAT, CDR2 FQDESV (reference sequence). Deletions cut 2 bases from V and 0 bases from J, with 8 bases between. CDR3 in amino acids: CASSLIRGSGANVLTF. The CDR3 nucleotides read TGTGCCAGCAGCTTAATTAGGGGCTCTGGGGCCAACGTCCTGACTTTC.

The chain couples TRBV29-1 to TRBJ1-2; TRBD1 agrees at 7 bases. Losses at the gene ends were 4 bases for V and 8 bases for J; bases not matched to a gene: 7. Looked up from germline, CDR1 is SQVTM and CDR2 is ANQGSEA. The CDR3 contains 12 residues. As DNA, the CDR3 is TGCAGCGTTGTCCAGGGGGGCCTGGGCTACACCTTC. Translating it yields CSVVQGGLGYTF.

V is TRBV5-5 and J is TRBJ2-1; 13 positions agree with TRBD2. Trimming at V came to 3 bases and at J to 0 bases, leaving 3 bases not matched to a gene. Germline assignment: CDR1 SGHKS and CDR2 YYEKEE (reference sequence). There are 17 residues in the CDR3. The CDR3: CASSYGLAGASYNEQFF. DNA for the CDR3: TGTGCCAGCAGCTACGGACTAGCGGGGGCCTCCTACAATGAGCAGTTCTTC.

This chain connects TRBV7-6 to TRBJ2-5, with D possibly TRBD2 on 5 matching bases. CDR1 is SGHVS and CDR2 is FNYEAQ in the germline V gene. Trimming pared 1 base from V and 5 bases from J, leaving 14 bases between. This CDR3 is 15 amino acids long. This CDR3 reads CASSLVAQAVETQYF. The CDR3, as DNA: TGTGCCAGCAGCTTAGTAGCCCAAGCGGTCGAGACCCAGTACTTC. Variable domain in full (rest from reference TRBV7-6 and TRBJ2-5): GAGVSQSPRYKVTKRGQDVALRCDPISGHVSLYWYRQALGQGPEFLTYFNYEAQQDKSGLPNDRFSAERPEGSISTLTIQRTEQRDSAMYRCASSLVAQAVETQYFGPGTRLLVL.

This clone occurred once. The chain couples TRBV4-2 to TRBJ2-2; D gene ambiguous. The CDR3 runs 16 residues. Germline V gene sequence: CDR1 LGHNA, CDR2 YNFKEQ. Between the trimmed V and J ends, which lost 0 bases and 4 bases, there was a span of 12 bases. The CDR3 region has the DNA TGTGCCAGCAGCCAAGATATTAACAGAGTCACCGGGGAGCTGTTTTTT. Amino acid sequence: CASSQDINRVTGELFF.

V gene TRBV29-1 combines with J gene TRBJ1-1; the D gene is possibly TRBD1 (6 bases). The CDR3 is 14 residues long. With 6 bases removed from V and 2 bases from J, the gap between germline ends came to 16 bases. Germline CDR1 and CDR2: SQVTM and ANQGSEA. DNA for the CDR3: TGCAGCGTCAGTCCTCGGGGGGGCAACACTGAAGCTTTCTTT. Protein product: CSVSPRGGNTEAFF.

The gene calls are TRBV19 and TRBJ2-5; 8 bases align to TRBD1. The CDR3 contains 13 residues. Losses at the gene ends were 4 bases for V and 7 bases for J; bases not matched to a gene: 5. Germline CDR1 reads LNHDA; CDR2 reads SQIVND (reference sequence). CDR3 sequence reads: CASSTQGAGTQYF. The CDR3 DNA reads as TGTGCCAGTAGTACCCAGGGGGCGGGGACCCAGTACTTC.

The chain joins TRBV2 to TRBJ1-5, with TRBD1 matching 7 bases. V shed 5 bases and J 4 bases; nucleotides not matched to a gene: 8. CDR3 size: 15 residues. Germline V gives CDR1 SNHLY, CDR2 FYNNEI. DNA for the CDR3: TGTGCCAGCAGTTCCTCGACAGGGTCAAATCAGCCCCAGCATTTT. This sequence encodes CASSSSTGSNQPQHF.